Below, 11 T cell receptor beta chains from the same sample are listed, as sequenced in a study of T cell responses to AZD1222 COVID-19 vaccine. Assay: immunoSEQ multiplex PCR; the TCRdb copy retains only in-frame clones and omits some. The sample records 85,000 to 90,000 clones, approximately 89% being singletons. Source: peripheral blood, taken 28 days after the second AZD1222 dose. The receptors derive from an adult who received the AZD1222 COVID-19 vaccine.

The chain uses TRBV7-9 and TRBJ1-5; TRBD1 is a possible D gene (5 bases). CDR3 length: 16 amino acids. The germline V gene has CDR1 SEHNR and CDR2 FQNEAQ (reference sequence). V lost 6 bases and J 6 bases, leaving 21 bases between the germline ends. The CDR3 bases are TGTGCCAGCAGGTTGCGACGGGACTTTATCGGTCAGCCCCAGCATTTT. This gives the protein CASRLRRDFIGQPQHF.

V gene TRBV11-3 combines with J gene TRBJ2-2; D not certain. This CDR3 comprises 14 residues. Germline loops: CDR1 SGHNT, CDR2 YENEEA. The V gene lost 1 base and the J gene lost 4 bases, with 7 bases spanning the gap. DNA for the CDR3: TGTGCCAGCAGCTTAGGGGCGAGCACCGGGGAGCTGTTTTTT. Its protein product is CASSLGASTGELFF.

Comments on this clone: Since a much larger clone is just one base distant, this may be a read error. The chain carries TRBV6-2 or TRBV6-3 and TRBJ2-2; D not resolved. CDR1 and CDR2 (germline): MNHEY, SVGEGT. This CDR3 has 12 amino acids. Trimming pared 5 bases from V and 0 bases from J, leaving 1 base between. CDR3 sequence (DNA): TGTGCCAGCAGTGCGAACACCGGGGAGCTGTTTTTT. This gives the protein CASSANTGELFF.

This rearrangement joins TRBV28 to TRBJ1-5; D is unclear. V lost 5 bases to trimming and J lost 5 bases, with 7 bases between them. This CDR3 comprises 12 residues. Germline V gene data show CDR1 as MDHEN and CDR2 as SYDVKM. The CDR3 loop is CASSPLHQPQHF. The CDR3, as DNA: TGTGCCAGCAGTCCACTCCATCAGCCCCAGCATTTT.

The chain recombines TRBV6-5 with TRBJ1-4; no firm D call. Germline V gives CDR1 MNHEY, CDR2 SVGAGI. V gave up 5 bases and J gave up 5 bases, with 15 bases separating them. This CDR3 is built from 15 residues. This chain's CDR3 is CASSPRFFGNEKLFF. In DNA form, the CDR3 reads TGTGCCAGCAGTCCCCGGTTCTTCGGGAATGAAAAACTGTTTTTT.

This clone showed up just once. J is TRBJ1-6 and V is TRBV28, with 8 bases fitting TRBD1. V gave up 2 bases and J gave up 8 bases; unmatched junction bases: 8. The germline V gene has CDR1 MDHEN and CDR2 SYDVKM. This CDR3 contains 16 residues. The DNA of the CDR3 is TGTGCCAGCAGTTTACCCGACAGGGGACAATATTCACCCCTCCACTTT. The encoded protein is CASSLPDRGQYSPLHF.

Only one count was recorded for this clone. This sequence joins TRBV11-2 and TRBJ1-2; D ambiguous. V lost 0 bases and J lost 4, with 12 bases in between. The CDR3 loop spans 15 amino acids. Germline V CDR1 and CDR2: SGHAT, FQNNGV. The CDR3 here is CASSLDYRAIYGYTF. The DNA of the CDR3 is TGTGCCAGCAGCTTAGATTACAGAGCTATCTATGGCTACACCTTC.

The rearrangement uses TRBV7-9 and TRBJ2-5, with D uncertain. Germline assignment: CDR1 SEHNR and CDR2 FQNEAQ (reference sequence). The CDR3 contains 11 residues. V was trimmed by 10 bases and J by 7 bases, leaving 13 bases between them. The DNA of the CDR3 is TGTGCCATCAACCCACTGGGGACCCAGTACTTC. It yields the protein CAINPLGTQYF.

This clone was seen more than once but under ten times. CDR3: CASSDYRGDDYGYTF. The CDR3 nucleotides are TGTGCCAGCAGTGATTACCGGGGAGACGACTATGGCTACACCTTC. The chain joins TRBV6-1 to TRBJ1-2; D unresolved. This CDR3 is 15 amino acids long. Per germline, CDR1 MNHNS and CDR2 SASEGT. The germline V and J ends were trimmed by 3 bases and 3 bases, with 14 bases remaining between them.

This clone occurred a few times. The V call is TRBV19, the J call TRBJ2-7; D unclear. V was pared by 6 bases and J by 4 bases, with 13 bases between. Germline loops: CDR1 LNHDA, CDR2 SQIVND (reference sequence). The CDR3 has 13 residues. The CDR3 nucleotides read TGTGCCAGTAGCGGCAATATGATGTACGAGCAGTACTTC. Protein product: CASSGNMMYEQYF.

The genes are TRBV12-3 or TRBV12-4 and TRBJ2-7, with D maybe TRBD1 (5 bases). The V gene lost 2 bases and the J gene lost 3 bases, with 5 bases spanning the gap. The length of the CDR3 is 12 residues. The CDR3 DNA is TGTGCCAGCAGTTTACAGGGCTACGAGCAGTACTTC. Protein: CASSLQGYEQYF.